Each of the 3 T cell receptor beta chains below was sequenced from the same sample in a study of human T cells and chemical hapten exposure. MiXCR, run by TCRdb on the RACE reads, gives a single entry per CDR3 protein. This sample has 49,000 or so distinct CDR3 sequences, with less than 4.5% found just once. Regarding time point: healthy volunteer bleed at 2 weeks. It was from unfractionated whole blood that total RNA was extracted. The sample was whole blood. Receptors were obtained from a human donor in good health. Some clones in this sample may be carry-over from other donors' samples.

This clonotype was detected many times. The V and J genes are TRBV20-1 and TRBJ2-5; 12 nucleotides agree with TRBD2. With 6 bases clipped from V and 4 bases from J, the junction kept 3 bases outside the gene matches. Per the germline V gene, CDR1 is DFQATT and CDR2 is SNEGSKA (reference sequence). The CDR3 covers 13 residues. CDR3 bases: TGCAGTGCGCGACTAGCGGGAGTAGAGACCCAGTACTTC. Its translation is CSARLAGVETQYF.

This clonotype was detected only a few times. This rearrangement joins TRBV6-6 to TRBJ1-2; TRBD1 agrees at 7 bases. The germline V gene encodes CDR1 MNHNY and CDR2 SVGAGI (reference sequence). The CDR3 totals 16 residues. The J segment lost 3 bases and the V segment lost 2 bases, leaving 9 bases of the junction unmatched. The CDR3 here is CASSYEGAGAYYGYTF. Here the CDR3 DNA reads TGTGCCAGCAGTTACGAGGGGGCGGGCGCGTACTATGGCTACACCTTC.

This chain connects TRBV7-9 to TRBJ2-3, with D unclear. The CDR3 totals 14 residues. V lost 3 bases and J 5 bases, leaving 12 bases between the germline ends. Per the germline V gene, CDR1 is SEHNR and CDR2 is FQNEAQ (reference sequence). The CDR3 nucleotides read TGTGCCAGCAGCTTTTTCCGGGTACAAGATACGCAGTATTTT. This gives the protein CASSFFRVQDTQYF. The variable domain in full, completed from reference TRBV7-9 and TRBJ2-3, reads DTGVSQNPRHKITKRGQNVTFRCDPISEHNRLYWYRQTLGQGPEFLTYFQNEAQLEKSRLLSDRFSAERPKGSFSTLEIQRTEQGDSAMYLCASSFFRVQDTQYFGPGTRLTVL.